The 20 T cell receptor beta chains presented below share a single source sample, sequenced in a study of response to subunit inactivated influenza vaccine. TCRdb reprocessed the RT-PCR reads with MiXCR, giving one entry per CDR3 protein. The table includes about 240,000 distinct CDR3 sequences, 9% to 15% detected once. The sequenced sample was non-naive T cells sorted from PBMCs, obtained 14 to 15 days before vaccination. These TCRs come from a man aged 50 to 59 who received an inactivated influenza vaccine.

The rearrangement links TRBV7-9 to TRBJ2-7, with TRBD2 matching 13 bases. V lost 4 bases, J lost 4 bases, and 7 bases stayed unmatched. CDR1 is SEHNR and CDR2 is FQNEAQ in the germline V gene (reference sequence). The CDR3 spans 16 residues. The CDR3 region has the DNA TGTGCCAGCAGCTCAAGCACTAGCGGGAGGGTTTACGAGCAGTACTTC. Translation gives CASSSSTSGRVYEQYF.

The V gene is TRBV14, the J gene TRBJ1-1; tentative D call: TRBD1 (5 bases). V lost 2 bases and J lost 6, with 10 bases in between. Looked up from germline, CDR1 is SGHDN and CDR2 is FVKESK. This CDR3 comprises 13 residues. The CDR3 reads CASSQWQGAEAFF. CDR3 DNA: TGTGCCAGCAGCCAATGGCAGGGCGCTGAAGCTTTCTTT.

There are a few counts of this clonotype. The CDR3 is CASSRGLAGFF. The CDR3 nucleotides read TGTGCCAGCAGTCGTGGACTAGCGGGGTTCTTC. The chain couples TRBV28 to TRBJ2-1, with TRBD2 matching over 11 bases. This CDR3 is built from 11 residues. V lost 5 bases to trimming and J lost 15 bases; unmatched junction nucleotides: 3. Germline V gene data show CDR1 as MDHEN and CDR2 as SYDVKM. The full variable domain, rest sourced from reference TRBV28 and TRBJ2-1, is DVKVTQSSRYLVKRTGEKVFLECVQDMDHENMFWYRQDPGLGLRLIYFSYDVKMKEKGDIPEGYSVSREKKERFSLILESASTNQTSMYLCASSRGLAGFFGPGTRLTVL.

This clonotype was counted a few times. The chain recombines TRBV6-1 with TRBJ2-1, with TRBD2 identical over 10 bases. Germline CDR1 is MNHNS and CDR2 is SASEGT. Losses at the gene ends were 8 bases for V and 4 bases for J; bases not matched to a gene: 5. The CDR3 runs 14 residues. The CDR3 loop reads CASGKAGGYNEQFF. CDR3 coding DNA: TGTGCCAGCGGAAAAGCGGGGGGGTACAATGAGCAGTTCTTC.

The CDR3: CASSLGWSGNQPQHF. The DNA of the CDR3 is TGTGCCAGCAGCTTAGGTTGGTCTGGCAATCAGCCCCAGCATTTT. The chain uses TRBV7-2 and TRBJ1-5; D gene unclear. CDR3 length: 15 amino acids. Germline lookup yields CDR1 SGHTA and CDR2 FQGNSA. Trimming cost V 1 base and J 2 bases, with 9 bases left between them.

This clonotype was seen many times. This sequence joins TRBV5-1 and TRBJ2-7; D is possibly TRBD2 (5 bases). The germline V gene encodes CDR1 SGHRS and CDR2 YFSETQ. V was pared by 0 bases and J by 4 bases, with 14 bases between. The CDR3 has 15 residues. In nucleotides, the CDR3 is TGCGCCAGCAGCTTGGCGGTCCAACCGGGGTACGAGCAGTACTTC. This codes for CASSLAVQPGYEQYF.

This clonotype was detected only a few times. The chain recombines TRBV18 with TRBJ2-3; 11 bases map to TRBD2. The V segment lost 1 base and the J segment 4 bases; nucleotides outside the gene matches: 13. The CDR3 runs to 19 residues. Germline-derived CDR1 and CDR2 are KGHSH and LQKENI. The CDR3 sequence is CASSPLLSTSGSAADTQYF. CDR3 coding DNA: TGTGCCAGCTCACCACTACTAAGCACTAGCGGGAGTGCAGCAGATACGCAGTATTTT. Using reference TRBV18 and TRBJ2-3 for the parts outside the CDR3, the full variable domain is NAGVMQNPRHLVRRRGQEARLRCSPMKGHSHVYWYRQLPEEGLKFMVYLQKENIIDESGMPKERFSAEFPKEGPSILRIQQVVRGDSAAYFCASSPLLSTSGSAADTQYFGPGTRLTVL.

The chain uses TRBV5-1 and TRBJ2-1; TRBD2 matches 9 bases. The junction had 12 bases not matched to a gene; V was cut back by 4 bases and J by 7 bases. Germline CDR1 SGHRS, CDR2 YFSETQ. The CDR3 totals 16 residues. The CDR3 DNA sequence: TGCGCCAGCAGCCAACCGTCCGGGACTAGCTGGAATGAGCAGTTCTTC. Its translation: CASSQPSGTSWNEQFF.

This chain links TRBV5-5 with TRBJ2-1, with 8 nucleotides matching TRBD2. This CDR3 is built from 14 residues. Germline V gives CDR1 SGHKS, CDR2 YYEKEE (reference sequence). The V and J ends lost 5 bases and 9 bases, in that order; junction bases with no gene match: 10. CDR3 protein: CASRGGAGVGEQFF. The CDR3 DNA follows: TGTGCCAGCAGGGGGGGAGCGGGAGTTGGTGAGCAGTTCTTC.

In its sample, this clonotype was seen a few times. The chain couples TRBV28 to TRBJ1-2; D is uncertain. Germline V gene sequence: CDR1 MDHEN, CDR2 SYDVKM. V was pared by 3 bases and J by 2 bases, with 7 bases between. This CDR3 contains 13 residues. Written as DNA, the CDR3 is TGTGCCAGCAGTTTCCCAGAAAACTATGGCTACACCTTC. Protein: CASSFPENYGYTF.

This clonotype has more than one count but fewer than ten. The rearrangement joins TRBV5-1 to TRBJ2-5; D is perhaps TRBD1 (6 bases). V dropped 0 bases and J dropped 7 bases, with 7 bases sitting between them. The CDR3 length is 12 residues. Germline lookup yields CDR1 SGHRS and CDR2 YFSETQ. CDR3 region: CASSLEGGTQYF. The CDR3 DNA follows: TGCGCCAGCAGCTTGGAAGGGGGGACCCAGTACTTC. The whole variable domain, filled in from reference TRBV5-1 and TRBJ2-5, reads KAGVTQTPRYLIKTRGQQVTLSCSPISGHRSVSWYQQTPGQGLQFLFEYFSETQRNKGNFPGRFSGRQFSNSRSEMNVSTLELGDSALYLCASSLEGGTQYFGPGTRLLVL.

V gene TRBV2 combines with J gene TRBJ1-1; 7 bases align to TRBD1. CDR3 length: 15 amino acids. J gave up 8 bases and V 2 bases, and 11 bases lay outside the gene matches. Germline V gives CDR1 SNHLY, CDR2 FYNNEI. Here the CDR3 reads CASSESAGTGEEAFF. CDR3 sequence (DNA): TGTGCCAGCAGTGAATCAGCTGGAACAGGGGAAGAAGCTTTCTTT.

This clonotype appeared many times. The chain joins TRBV4-2 to TRBJ1-1, with D perhaps TRBD1 (6 bases). The CDR3 is made up of 15 amino acids. V was cut by 0 bases and J by 3 bases, with 11 bases left in between. The germline V gene has CDR1 LGHNA and CDR2 YNFKEQ. The CDR3 sequence is CASSQEVGADTEAFF. CDR3 DNA sequence: TGTGCCAGCAGCCAAGAGGTGGGGGCCGACACTGAAGCTTTCTTT.

This clonotype was counted between two and nine times. This chain joins TRBV27 and TRBJ2-1; TRBD2 agrees at 11 bases. J lost 7 bases, V lost 7 bases, and 9 bases had no gene match. The germline V gene encodes CDR1 MNHEY and CDR2 SMNVEV (reference sequence). CDR3 length: 15 amino acids. CDR3 loop: CASTLLAGAMNEQFF. Written as DNA, the CDR3 is TGTGCCAGCACCTTACTAGCGGGAGCTATGAATGAGCAGTTCTTC.

This clonotype was recorded at least ten times. The CDR3 DNA is TGCGCCAGCAGCTCTTCTGCCGGGACAGACGTACCGTACAATGAGCAGTTCTTC. Translation gives CASSSSAGTDVPYNEQFF. The V gene is TRBV5-1, the J gene TRBJ2-1, with 7 bases matching TRBD1. The CDR3 has 18 residues. Looked up from germline, CDR1 is SGHRS and CDR2 is YFSETQ. Unmatched junction bases numbered 16, after V lost 3 bases and J lost 4 bases.

The chain employs TRBV6-1 and TRBJ2-7; 8 positions agree with TRBD2. The CDR3 has 19 amino acids. CDR1 and CDR2 (germline): MNHNS, SASEGT. V lost 5 bases to trimming and J lost 0 bases; unmatched junction nucleotides: 18. The CDR3 spells CASSKGGRLARSLSYEQYF. CDR3 sequence (DNA): TGTGCCAGCAGTAAAGGGGGGCGACTAGCGCGATCCCTCTCCTACGAGCAGTACTTC.

The chain couples TRBV4-3 to TRBJ2-7; D is unclear. The V end was cut by 1 base, the J end by 2 bases, with 6 bases between. Germline loops: CDR1 LGHNA, CDR2 YSLEER. This CDR3 spans 13 amino acids. CDR3 nucleotides: TGCGCCAGCAGCCAAGGATTTGCCTACGAGCAGTACTTC. Residues: CASSQGFAYEQYF.

This clonotype showed up just a few times. The gene calls are TRBV5-1 and TRBJ2-7; D gene unclear. There are 16 residues in the CDR3. Trimming shortened V by 2 bases and J by 5 bases, and 20 bases separated the two germline ends. Germline V gene sequence: CDR1 SGHRS, CDR2 YFSETQ. Written as DNA, the CDR3 is TGCGCCAGCAGCTTTGGGCCCCAGAACCAAAGGGACGAGCAGTACTTC. Its translation is CASSFGPQNQRDEQYF.

This clonotype was seen a handful of times. This chain connects TRBV5-1 to TRBJ2-7; 9 bases match TRBD1. This CDR3 is built from 15 residues. Germline V gene data show CDR1 as SGHRS and CDR2 as YFSETQ. The V and J ends lost 0 bases and 3 bases, in that order; junction bases with no gene match: 4. This CDR3 is CASSLDTGGLYEQYF. For the CDR3, the DNA is TGCGCCAGCAGCTTGGATACAGGGGGCCTCTACGAGCAGTACTTC.

This clonotype was found a few times. The rearrangement joins TRBV20-1 to TRBJ2-3, with D perhaps being TRBD1 or TRBD2 (5 bases each). Germline V gene sequence: CDR1 DFQATT, CDR2 SNEGSKA (reference sequence). Trimming took 3 bases from V and 0 from J, leaving 13 bases between them. There are 15 residues in the CDR3. The CDR3, as DNA: TGCAGTGCTAGGGGGCCGGGGTCTAGCACAGATACGCAGTATTTT. Its protein is CSARGPGSSTDTQYF.